This TCR beta chain originates from a study of monozygotic twins with inflammatory bowel disease (dated by TCRdb to between 2018 and 2021). Background on the whole study: The full study comprised around 28 monozygotic twin pairs: nine German pairs (four IBD-concordant, five IBD-discordant) and 19 IBD-discordant Danish pairs. Within discordant pairs, disease-associated traits were sought mainly by comparing IBD patients with their genetically identical healthy co-twins. Each individual had, on average, about 151 000 unique TCRalpha sequences and 181 000 unique TCRbeta sequences available for analysis.

From each donor, an approximately 2.5 ml peripheral blood sample was drawn into PAXgene tubes and stored at -80 degrees C. Total RNA was isolated from whole blood with the PAXgene blood miRNA kit on an automated QIAcube, without T cell sorting. Peripheral blood from monozygotic twin pairs, either concordant or discordant for inflammatory bowel disease, underwent deep TCRalpha and TCRbeta repertoire profiling that used unique molecular barcoding. Smoking habits were recorded for all twin pairs, and each individual was classified as a current, former or never smoker. Concerning this clonotype: It lacks a known antigen.

Inclusive of the bounding cysteine and phenylalanine, the CDR3 is 16 residues long. No DNA has been recorded. The germline V gene yields MDHEN for CDR1 and SYDVKM for CDR2. What the work shows at the level of the full study, not this receptor alone: No difference in repertoire similarity was observed between concordant and discordant twins, possibly owing to limited statistical power. IBD patients had lower TCRbeta repertoire diversity, measured by the inverse Simpson index, than their healthy co-twins. Distinction between different T cell subtypes could not be achieved in the analysis. No single strong signal or clonotype linked to IBD turned up in the results, so the idea that one exists was not supported. Differing immunosuppressive treatments among patients may have added background noise and inter-individual variability to the repertoires. IBD patients shared fewer clonotypes with other individuals than healthy twins did, most markedly in patients showing signs of disease activity.

Libraries were prepared through 5' RACE. Each TCR library was prepared from around 3,200 ng of total RNA. For each sample, cDNA synthesis was carried out in eight separate reactions using SMARTScribe reverse transcriptase. During cDNA synthesis, unique molecular identifiers containing a 6-nucleotide sample barcode were introduced by template switching. TCRalpha and TCRbeta cDNA was amplified by two nested PCRs of 16 and 9 cycles, with bead purification after each PCR. Before amplification, cDNA was treated with uracil DNA-glycosylase and purified using the QIAquick PCR purification kit. The second PCR added Illumina TruSeq-compatible adapters along with sample-specific barcodes. Library quality and concentration were checked on TapeStation and Qubit, and libraries were pooled at roughly 5.1 ng each. Sequencing of the pooled libraries was done on an Illumina HiSeq2500 single-index Rapid Run using custom sequencing primers and 2 x 100 bp reads. The original pipeline was this. UMI-based consensus assembly with MiGEC version 1.2.6 was used to correct PCR and sequencing errors. MiXCR version 2.1.1 was used for V(D)J alignment, clonotype assembly and CDR3 extraction. Normalisation of gene usage, clonotype sharing and MAIT/NKT TCR abundance was achieved by analysing the top 1000, 10 000 and 20 000 clonotypes per sample. Diversity was computed as the inverse Simpson index with the vegan R package after downsampling to 27 000 UMIs. Statistical testing used paired Mann-Whitney U tests on the discordant twin pairs and applied Benjamini-Hochberg correction for multiple testing. The reads were reprocessed in TCRdb, with one entry per CDR3 protein sequence and no accompanying DNA. These V and J calls rely on TCRdb rather than the paper's analysis. This sample's table contains 150,000 to 200,000 distinct CDR3 sequences. Jointly, the top ten make up under 3.5% of the sample.

The sample was blood. The sequence derives from a human donor with ulcerative colitis or Crohn's disease, or a healthy co-twin of an affected twin (not recorded which). Rearrangement joined TRBV28 to TRBJ2-1; TCRdb's D call of TRBD1 is untestable without DNA. For the CDR3, the sequence is CASRVRGQGRRDEQFF.